Listed here are 18 T cell receptor beta chains from one sample, sequenced in a study of shared clonotypes between healthy human individuals. Method: immunoSEQ multiplex PCR; TCRdb's copy keeps in-frame clones and lacks some. The sample consists of millions of clones, 90% to 95% of them appearing once. The sample consisted of naive CD4+ T cells sorted from blood. Regarding subset: CD45RA+ positively selected. The receptor set was obtained from a man in his late teens or twenties in good health.

V usage is TRBV10-3 and J usage is TRBJ1-3; D gene unclear. Germline V gives CDR1 ENHRY, CDR2 SYGVKD. This CDR3 region has 15 residues. V was pared by 6 bases and J by 0 bases, with 12 bases between. In DNA form, the CDR3 reads TGTGCCATCAGCCCCCCGGGGAACTCTGGAAACACCATATATTTT. Its translation is CAISPPGNSGNTIYF.

CDR3 sequence (DNA): TGCGCCAGCAGCTTGGAGCCCGGGACAGCAGTATTAGGCTACACCTTC. Translated: CASSLEPGTAVLGYTF. V and J are TRBV5-1 and TRBJ1-2, with TRBD1 identical over 7 bases. Trimming took 0 bases from V and 8 from J; bases not matched to a gene: 13. This CDR3 is built from 16 residues. Germline V gene lookup returns CDR1 SGHRS and CDR2 YFSETQ. The variable domain in full, with the rest retrieved from reference TRBV5-1 and TRBJ1-2, is KAGVTQTPRYLIKTRGQQVTLSCSPISGHRSVSWYQQTPGQGLQFLFEYFSETQRNKGNFPGRFSGRQFSNSRSEMNVSTLELGDSALYLCASSLEPGTAVLGYTFGSGTRLTVV.

J is TRBJ2-7 and V is TRBV27; no firm D call. V was pared by 8 bases and J by 1 base, with 15 bases between. The CDR3 sequence is 14 residues long. The V gene's germline CDR1 is MNHEY and CDR2 SMNVEV (reference sequence). The CDR3 spells CASRNIPSSYEQYF. The DNA of the CDR3 is TGTGCCAGCCGCAACATCCCTTCTTCCTACGAGCAGTACTTC.

This clone showed up just once. The rearrangement links TRBV2 to TRBJ2-4, with D possibly TRBD2 on 6 matching bases. The CDR3 length is 17 residues. Per the germline V gene, CDR1 is SNHLY and CDR2 is FYNNEI. V was shortened by 10 bases and J by 0 bases, with 22 bases between the two germline ends. In nucleotides, the CDR3 is TGTGCCACCTATGAAGTGGGGCAGGGACTAGCCAAAAACATTCAGTACTTC. It specifies CATYEVGQGLAKNIQYF.

The CDR3: CASSLGVFEGSIYF. CDR3 in DNA: TGTGCCAGCAGCTTAGGGGTTTTTGAGGGGTCCATATATTTT. The rearrangement uses TRBV13 and TRBJ1-3, with D possibly TRBD1 on 5 matching bases. The CDR3 runs to 14 residues. Trimming shortened V by 0 bases and J by 11 bases, and 14 bases separated the two germline ends. The germline V gene has CDR1 PRHDT and CDR2 FYEKMQ (reference sequence).

The chain is built from TRBV7-2 and TRBJ1-1; unclear D gene. Germline assignment: CDR1 SGHTA and CDR2 FQGNSA. CDR3 length equals 12 residues. V was pared by 6 bases and J by 7 bases, with 12 bases between. CDR3 DNA sequence: TGTGCCAGCAGATACGACGGCGGTGAAGCTTTCTTT. Amino acid sequence: CASRYDGGEAFF.

This rearrangement joins TRBV7-9 to TRBJ1-2; TRBD1 matches 7 bases. The junction had 6 bases not matched to a gene; V was cut back by 3 bases and J by 5 bases. From germline, CDR1 is SEHNR and CDR2 FQNEAQ (reference sequence). This CDR3 is 14 amino acids long. The DNA for the CDR3 is TGTGCCAGCAGCTTGGGGACAGCGAAATATGGCTACACCTTC. Its protein product is CASSLGTAKYGYTF. The whole variable domain, filled in from reference TRBV7-9 and TRBJ1-2, reads DTGVSQNPRHKITKRGQNVTFRCDPISEHNRLYWYRQTLGQGPEFLTYFQNEAQLEKSRLLSDRFSAERPKGSFSTLEIQRTEQGDSAMYLCASSLGTAKYGYTFGSGTRLTVV.

This sequence joins TRBV10-1 and TRBJ2-1; the D gene is possibly TRBD1 (6 bases). CDR3 length: 12 residues. V was clipped by 8 bases and J by 4 bases, with 9 bases between them. CDR1 is WNHNN, CDR2 SYGVQD, per germline (reference sequence). CDR3 bases: TGCGCCAGCGGGACATCATACAATGAGCAGTTCTTC. Translated, it gives CASGTSYNEQFF.

As regards this clone: A much larger clonotype is one base distant, so this may be a read error. The same CDR3 can be traced to other DNA sequences in this sample. The chain uses TRBV30 and TRBJ1-6, with 7 bases matching TRBD1. This CDR3 is 13 amino acids long. The germline V gene has CDR1 GTSNPN and CDR2 SVGIG (reference sequence). CDR3 sequence reads: CACSGQFNSPLHF. The DNA for the CDR3 is TGTGCCTGCTCGGGACAGTTTAATTCGCCCCTCCACTTT. The full variable domain, its missing parts supplied by reference TRBV30 and TRBJ1-6, is SQTIHQWPATLVQPVGSPLSLECTVEGTSNPNLYWYRQAAGRGLQLLFYSVGIGQISSEVPQNLSASRPQDRQFILSSKKLLLSDSGFYLCACSGQFNSPLHFGNGTRLTVT.

The V call is TRBV27, the J call TRBJ2-1; D unresolved. V lost 4 bases and J lost 5, with 15 bases in between. This CDR3 has 15 residues. The germline CDR1 and CDR2 sequences are MNHEY and SMNVEV (reference sequence). The CDR3 DNA reads TGTGCCAGCAGTTCGGCCCGGAGACTCCACAATGAGCAGTTCTTC. Protein product: CASSSARRLHNEQFF.

The chain couples TRBV4-1 to TRBJ2-5; D is tentatively TRBD1 or TRBD2 (5 bases each). V shed 5 bases and J shed 2 bases, with 15 bases lying between them. This CDR3 comprises 15 residues. Germline loops: CDR1 MGHRA, CDR2 YSYEKL. The CDR3: CASSAPGREQETQYF. In nucleotides, the CDR3 is TGCGCCAGCAGCGCCCCGGGCAGGGAGCAAGAGACCCAGTACTTC.

This chain joins TRBV2 and TRBJ2-7; no firm D call. V lost 4 bases to trimming and J lost 3 bases, with 10 bases between them. In germline, CDR1 is SNHLY, CDR2 FYNNEI. The CDR3 runs to 13 residues. CDR3 sequence (DNA): TGTGCCAGCAGTGTTACAGAAGACTACGAGCAGTACTTC. Protein: CASSVTEDYEQYF.

The chain recombines TRBV2 with TRBJ1-5; 8 nucleotides agree with TRBD1. Losses at the gene ends were 3 bases for V and 6 bases for J; bases not matched to a gene: 1. The CDR3 is made up of 13 amino acids. Germline V gene sequence: CDR1 SNHLY, CDR2 FYNNEI. The CDR3 nucleotides are TGTGCCAGCAGTGACGACAGGGGTCAGCCCCAGCATTTT. Protein: CASSDDRGQPQHF.

Regarding this clone: The junction shows a germline mismatch at one end, possibly a read error. The CDR3 sequence: CASSYLTYEQYF. Here the CDR3 DNA reads TGTGCCAGCAGTTACCTGACCTACGAGCAGTACTTC. The chain carries TRBV10-3 and TRBJ2-7; the D is unclear. This CDR3 has 12 residues. Per germline, CDR1 ENHRY and CDR2 SYGVKD.

This clone was detected once. The chain combines TRBV6-6 with TRBJ1-2; 7 nucleotides match TRBD1. The CDR3 covers 14 residues. The V gene's germline CDR1 is MNHNY and CDR2 SVGAGI (reference sequence). V dropped 5 bases and J dropped 4; count of bases not matched to a gene: 7. The CDR3 reads CASSPEGGSYGYTF. The DNA for the CDR3 is TGTGCCAGCAGTCCCGAAGGGGGCTCCTATGGCTACACCTTC.

This chain connects TRBV27 to TRBJ2-1; TRBD2 matches at 11 bases. CDR3 length equals 16 residues. Germline lookup yields CDR1 MNHEY and CDR2 SMNVEV (reference sequence). The junction had 5 bases not matched to a gene; V was cut back by 6 bases and J by 1 base. Here the CDR3 reads CASRSLAGGSYNEQFF. As DNA, the CDR3 is TGTGCCAGCAGATCTTTAGCGGGAGGGTCCTACAATGAGCAGTTCTTC.

The gene calls are TRBV7-3 and TRBJ2-2; D is possibly TRBD1 or TRBD2 (5 bases each). V shed 3 bases and J shed 6 bases, with 11 bases lying between them. There are 14 residues in the CDR3. Germline-derived CDR1 and CDR2 are SGHTA and FQGTGA. The CDR3 sequence is CASSLGPAAGELFF. The CDR3 DNA follows: TGTGCCAGCAGCTTGGGGCCAGCGGCCGGGGAGCTGTTTTTT.

This chain connects TRBV4-1 to TRBJ1-1, with D unclear. This CDR3 contains 14 residues. CDR1 is MGHRA and CDR2 is YSYEKL in the germline V gene. Trimming shortened V by 1 base and J by 4 bases, and 10 bases separated the two germline ends. The CDR3 protein is CASSQATKGTEAFF. CDR3 nucleotide sequence: TGCGCCAGCAGCCAAGCTACTAAAGGCACTGAAGCTTTCTTT.